The rows below give T cell receptor beta chains drawn from one sample of a study of T-cell reconstitution after alpha-beta-depleted transplantation in children. TCRdb redid the calling of the PCR reads with MiXCR, one entry per CDR3 protein. The data contain hundreds of thousands of distinct CDR3 sequences, roughly 8.2% of them seen just once; the ten biggest clones take up 5% to 8%. The sample here was PBMCs, mostly from graft donor cells, taken 180 days after TCRalphabeta/CD19-depleted stem cell transplant. These receptors were collected from a male patient aged 5 to 17 who had a stem cell transplant for acute lymphoblastic leukemia, so the T cells may come from the graft donor. Both conserved end residues are part of each CDR3. D genes are given only for firm matches. For some rows the clone size is stated as once, few or many, or as a class when expanded; others skip it.

D gene	clone size	V gene	J gene	CDR3 protein	CDR3 DNA
TRBD2	many	TRBV5-1	TRBJ2-2	CASSLGLAGGSITGELFF	TGCGCCAGCAGCTTGGGACTAGCGGGAGGTTCCATTACCGGGGAGCTGTTTTTT
NA	few	TRBV13	TRBJ2-7	CASSYPGFGEQYF	TGTGCCAGCAGCTACCCAGGGTTCGGCGAGCAGTACTTC
NA	many	TRBV19	TRBJ1-1	CASSIVRGTEAFF	TGTGCCAGTAGTATAGTTCGGGGCACTGAAGCTTTCTTT
TRBD2	many	TRBV20-1	TRBJ2-1	CSARPSGTYNEQFF	TGCAGTGCTAGGCCCAGCGGGACCTACAATGAGCAGTTCTTC
NA	many	TRBV20-1	TRBJ2-5	CSANRYQETQYF	TGCAGTGCCAACAGGTACCAAGAGACCCAGTACTTC
NA	many	TRBV20-1	TRBJ2-3	CSATLAGSTDTQYF	TGCAGTGCTACCCTGGCGGGGAGCACAGATACGCAGTATTTT
TRBD2	many	TRBV7-3	TRBJ2-5	CASSLSGLAVRETQYF	TGTGCCAGCAGCCTATCGGGACTAGCGGTCCGGGAGACCCAGTACTTC
NA	many	TRBV12-3/TRBV12-4	TRBJ1-2	CASSFLGAYGYTF	TGTGCCAGCAGTTTTCTGGGGGCCTATGGCTACACCTTC
TRBD1	many	TRBV11-2	TRBJ1-1	CASSLDNRGFSVDTEAFF	TGTGCCAGCAGCTTAGATAACAGGGGTTTTTCGGTGGACACTGAAGCTTTCTTT
NA	many	TRBV19	TRBJ1-1	CASLGAPMNTEAFF	TGTGCCAGTTTGGGGGCCCCCATGAACACTGAAGCTTTCTTT
NA	many	TRBV7-9	TRBJ2-1	CASSFTQGDEQFF	TGTGCCAGCAGCTTCACCCAGGGAGATGAGCAGTTCTTC
TRBD1	many	TRBV7-2	TRBJ2-4	CASSPDRVPKNIQYF	TGTGCCAGCAGCCCGGACAGGGTGCCCAAAAACATTCAGTACTTC
NA	few	TRBV20-1	TRBJ1-4	CSLSGPNEKLFF	TGCAGCTTGTCCGGGCCTAATGAAAAACTGTTTTTT
TRBD2	many	TRBV5-5	TRBJ2-7	CASSSRDYFYEQYF	TGTGCCAGCAGCTCACGGGACTACTTCTACGAGCAGTACTTC
TRBD2	many	TRBV5-1	TRBJ2-7	CASSLAGAGGLGEQYF	TGCGCCAGCAGCTTGGCCGGGGCGGGAGGATTAGGCGAGCAGTACTTC
NA	many	TRBV12-3/TRBV12-4	TRBJ1-1	CASSSGTQAFF	TGTGCCAGCAGTTCCGGGACCCAAGCTTTCTTT
NA	many	TRBV6-5	TRBJ2-3	CASSYSLGGDTQYF	TGTGCCAGCAGTTACTCCCTCGGGGGAGATACGCAGTATTTT
NA	many	TRBV7-3	TRBJ2-1	CASSLRGDPYNEQFF	TGTGCCAGCAGCTTACGCGGGGACCCATACAATGAGCAGTTCTTC
NA	many	TRBV4-3	TRBJ1-4	CASSQEDRTNEKLFF	TGCGCCAGCAGCCAAGAAGACAGAACTAATGAAAAACTGTTTTTT
TRBD1	many	TRBV29-1	TRBJ1-2	CSVEGQGYGYTF	TGCAGCGTTGAAGGACAGGGCTATGGCTACACCTTC
NA	many	TRBV20-1	TRBJ2-5	CSAFTREVETQYF	TGCAGTGCTTTTACCAGGGAGGTAGAGACCCAGTACTTC
NA	many	TRBV27	TRBJ2-5	CASSFQAGRETQYF	TGTGCCAGCAGTTTCCAGGCAGGGCGGGAGACCCAGTACTTC
NA	many	TRBV12-3/TRBV12-4	TRBJ2-2	CASRWRMNTGELFF	TGTGCCAGCAGGTGGCGAATGAACACCGGGGAGCTGTTTTTT
TRBD2	many	TRBV10-3	TRBJ2-3	CANTSGGAGGTDTQYF	TGTGCCAACACTAGCGGGGGGGCCGGAGGCACAGATACGCAGTATTTT
NA	many	TRBV12-3/TRBV12-4	TRBJ1-5	CASSRGQHSNQPQHF	TGTGCCAGCAGCCGCGGACAGCATAGCAATCAGCCCCAGCATTTT
NA	many	TRBV3-1	TRBJ2-3	CASSQDRAQYF	TGTGCCAGCAGCCAAGATCGGGCGCAGTATTTT
TRBD1	many	TRBV12-3/TRBV12-4	TRBJ1-1	CASSFGTGGGTEAFF	TGTGCCAGCAGTTTCGGGACAGGTGGGGGGACTGAAGCTTTCTTT
TRBD2	many	TRBV5-1	TRBJ2-1	CASSISGGAYNEQFF	TGCGCCAGCAGCATAAGCGGGGGCGCCTACAATGAGCAGTTCTTC
NA	NA	TRBV7-9	TRBJ1-4	CASSPTSKEATNEKLFF	TGTGCCAGCAGCCCAACATCGAAAGAAGCAACTAATGAAAAACTGTTTTTT
NA	many	TRBV9	TRBJ2-5	CASSVRGFQETQYF	TGTGCCAGCAGCGTTAGGGGGTTTCAAGAGACCCAGTACTTC
NA	many	TRBV7-3	TRBJ2-1	CASSPGPTNEQFF	TGTGCCAGCAGCCCGGGCCCAACCAATGAGCAGTTCTTC
TRBD1	few	TRBV12-5	TRBJ2-2	CASARQGSSTGELFF	TGTGCTAGTGCGAGACAGGGGAGTAGCACCGGGGAGCTGTTTTTT
NA	many	TRBV12-3/TRBV12-4	TRBJ1-2	CASSFGTVFYGYTF	TGTGCCAGCAGTTTCGGGACGGTGTTTTATGGCTACACCTTC
NA	many	TRBV6-2/TRBV6-3	TRBJ2-7	CASSYSRETYEQYF	TGTGCCAGCAGTTACTCCAGGGAAACCTACGAGCAGTACTTC
NA	many	TRBV6-5	TRBJ2-1	CASSWGTGLREQFF	TGTGCCAGCAGTTGGGGTACTGGCCTGAGGGAGCAGTTCTTC
TRBD2	many	TRBV11-1	TRBJ2-1	CASSLIGLASGDEQFF	TGTGCCAGCAGCTTAATCGGACTAGCGTCAGGGGATGAGCAGTTCTTC
TRBD2	many	TRBV5-1	TRBJ2-3	CASSLDGLAGGYTDTQYF	TGCGCCAGCAGCTTGGACGGACTAGCGGGGGGGTACACAGATACGCAGTATTTT
TRBD1	many	TRBV10-3	TRBJ2-2	CAISEARTGVSGELFF	TGTGCCATCAGTGAGGCGAGGACAGGGGTTTCCGGGGAGCTGTTTTTT
TRBD2	many	TRBV27	TRBJ2-7	CASSPRGGRGSEQYF	TGTGCCAGCAGTCCTCGGGGCGGGAGGGGTTCCGAGCAGTACTTC
NA	few	TRBV20-1	TRBJ1-2	CSARDVGGLGYTF	TGCAGTGCTAGAGATGTGGGGGGCCTCGGCTACACCTTC
NA	NA	TRBV7-8	TRBJ1-5	CASSAGPSNQPQHF	TGTGCCAGCAGCGCGGGACCTAGCAATCAGCCCCAGCATTTT
TRBD2	NA	TRBV6-5	TRBJ2-7	CASSYFGTSGRYEQYF	TGTGCCAGCAGTTACTTCGGGACTAGCGGGAGGTACGAGCAGTACTTC
NA	few	TRBV19	TRBJ1-2	CASRTTQASYGYTF	TGTGCCAGTAGAACTACACAGGCGTCCTATGGCTACACCTTC
NA	many	TRBV12-3/TRBV12-4	TRBJ2-7	CASSNRDPRKYF	TGTGCCAGCAGCAACCGGGACCCTCGAAAGTACTTC
NA	many	TRBV20-1	TRBJ2-7	CSASRLYGSQVEQYF	TGCAGTGCTAGCCGACTCTACGGGAGTCAAGTCGAGCAGTACTTC
NA	many	TRBV29-1	TRBJ1-2	CSVEVGDPGYTF	TGCAGCGTTGAAGTTGGGGACCCTGGCTACACCTTC
NA	many	TRBV4-2	TRBJ2-2	CASSPYGGTNTGELFF	TGTGCCAGCAGCCCGTACGGGGGCACTAACACCGGGGAGCTGTTTTTT
NA	many	TRBV20-1	TRBJ2-5	CSASRGAETQYF	TGCAGTGCTAGCAGGGGGGCTGAGACCCAGTACTTC
TRBD1	many	TRBV9	TRBJ2-2	CASSVRDRGTGELFF	TGTGCCAGCAGCGTCCGGGACAGGGGCACCGGGGAGCTGTTTTTT
NA	many	TRBV5-1	TRBJ2-3	CASSETVSDTQYF	TGCGCCAGCAGCGAAACAGTTTCAGATACGCAGTATTTT
NA	few	TRBV7-8	TRBJ1-6	CASSLETKYNSPLHF	TGTGCCAGCAGCCTCGAGACAAAATATAATTCACCCCTCCACTTT
NA	many	TRBV15	TRBJ1-5	CATSRDSNRPLGQPQHF	TGTGCCACCAGCAGAGATTCGAACAGGCCACTAGGTCAGCCCCAGCATTTT
NA	many	TRBV7-2	TRBJ2-3	CASSLQGSDTQYF	TGTGCCAGCAGCTTGCAGGGTTCAGATACGCAGTATTTT
NA	many	TRBV7-6	TRBJ1-3	CASSLARPGKVNTIYF	TGTGCCAGCAGCTTAGCGCGCCCAGGCAAGGTTAACACCATATATTTT
NA	many	TRBV12-5	TRBJ2-3	CSWGQTADTQYF	TGCTCATGGGGGCAGACCGCAGATACGCAGTATTTT